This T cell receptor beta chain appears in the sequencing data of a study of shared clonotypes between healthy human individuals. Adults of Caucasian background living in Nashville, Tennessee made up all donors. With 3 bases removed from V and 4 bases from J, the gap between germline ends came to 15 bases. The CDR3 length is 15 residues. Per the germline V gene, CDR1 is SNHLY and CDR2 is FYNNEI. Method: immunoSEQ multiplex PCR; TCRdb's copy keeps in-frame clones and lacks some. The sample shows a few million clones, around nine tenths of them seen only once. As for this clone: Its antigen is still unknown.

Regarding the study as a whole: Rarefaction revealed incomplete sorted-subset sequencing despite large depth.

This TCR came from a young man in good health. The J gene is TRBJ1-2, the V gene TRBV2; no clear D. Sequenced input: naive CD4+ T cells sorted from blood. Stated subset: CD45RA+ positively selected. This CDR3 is CASSDGQLLTYGYTF. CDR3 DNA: TGTGCCAGCAGTGACGGGCAGCTACTCACCTATGGCTACACCTTC.